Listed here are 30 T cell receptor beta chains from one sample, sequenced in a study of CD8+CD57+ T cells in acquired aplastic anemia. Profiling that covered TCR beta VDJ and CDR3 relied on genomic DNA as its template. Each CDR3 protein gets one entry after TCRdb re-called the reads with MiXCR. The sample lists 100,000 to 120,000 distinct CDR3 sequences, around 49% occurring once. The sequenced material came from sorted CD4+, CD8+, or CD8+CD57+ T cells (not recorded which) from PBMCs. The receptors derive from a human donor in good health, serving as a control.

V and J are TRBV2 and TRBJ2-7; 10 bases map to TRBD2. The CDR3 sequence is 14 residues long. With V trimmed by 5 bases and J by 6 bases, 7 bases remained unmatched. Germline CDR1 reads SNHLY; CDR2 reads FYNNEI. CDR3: CASSQFSGRTEQYF. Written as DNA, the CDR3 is TGTGCCAGCAGTCAGTTTAGCGGGAGGACCGAGCAGTACTTC.

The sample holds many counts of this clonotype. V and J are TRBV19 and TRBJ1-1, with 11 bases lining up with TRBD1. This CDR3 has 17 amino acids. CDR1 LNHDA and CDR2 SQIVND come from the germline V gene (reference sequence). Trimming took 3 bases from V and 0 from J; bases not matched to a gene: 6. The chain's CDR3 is CASSIIPGQGVNTEAFF. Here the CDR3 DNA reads TGTGCCAGTAGTATCATCCCGGGACAGGGGGTGAACACTGAAGCTTTCTTT.

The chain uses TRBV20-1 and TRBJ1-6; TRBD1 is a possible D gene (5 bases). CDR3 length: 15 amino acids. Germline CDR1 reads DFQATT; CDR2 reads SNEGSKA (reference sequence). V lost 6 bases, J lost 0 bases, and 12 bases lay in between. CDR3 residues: CSAVPGSSYNSPLHF. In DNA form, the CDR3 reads TGCAGTGCCGTACCAGGGAGCTCCTATAATTCACCCCTCCACTTT.

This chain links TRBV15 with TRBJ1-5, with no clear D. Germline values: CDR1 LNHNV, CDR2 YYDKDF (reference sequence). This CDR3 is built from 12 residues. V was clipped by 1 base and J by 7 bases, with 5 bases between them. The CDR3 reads CATSRVAQPQHF. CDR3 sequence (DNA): TGTGCCACCAGCAGAGTGGCGCAGCCCCAGCATTTT.

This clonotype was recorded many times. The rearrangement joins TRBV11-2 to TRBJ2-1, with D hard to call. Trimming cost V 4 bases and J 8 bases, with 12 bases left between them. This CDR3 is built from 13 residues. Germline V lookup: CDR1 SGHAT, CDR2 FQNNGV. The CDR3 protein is CASSSPVLDEQFF. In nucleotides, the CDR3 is TGTGCCAGCAGCTCCCCCGTGCTTGATGAGCAGTTCTTC.

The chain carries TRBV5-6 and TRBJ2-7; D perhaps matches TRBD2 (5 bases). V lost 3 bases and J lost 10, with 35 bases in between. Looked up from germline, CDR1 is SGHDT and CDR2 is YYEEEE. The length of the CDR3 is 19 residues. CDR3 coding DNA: TGTGCCAGCAGCTCCGACCAGCGGAACCATCCACGAGTGAGTCAGGTACAGTACGTC. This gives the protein CASSSDQRNHPRVSQVQYV.

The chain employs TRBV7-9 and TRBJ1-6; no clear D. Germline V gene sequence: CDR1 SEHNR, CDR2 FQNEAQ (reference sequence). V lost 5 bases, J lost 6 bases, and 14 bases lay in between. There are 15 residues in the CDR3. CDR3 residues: CASSLTRAANSPLHF. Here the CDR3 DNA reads TGTGCCAGCAGCCTTACCCGCGCGGCTAATTCACCCCTCCACTTT.

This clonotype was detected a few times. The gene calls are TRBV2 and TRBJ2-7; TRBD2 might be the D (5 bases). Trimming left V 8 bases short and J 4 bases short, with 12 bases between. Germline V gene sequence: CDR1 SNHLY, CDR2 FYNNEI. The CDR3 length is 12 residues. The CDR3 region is CASREGGYEQYF. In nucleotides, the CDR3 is TGTGCCAGCCGAGAGGGCGGTTACGAGCAGTACTTC.

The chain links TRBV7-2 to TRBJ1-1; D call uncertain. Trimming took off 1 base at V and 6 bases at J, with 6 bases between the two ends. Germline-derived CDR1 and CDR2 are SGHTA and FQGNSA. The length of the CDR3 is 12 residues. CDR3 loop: CASSLVGAEAFF. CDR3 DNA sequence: TGTGCCAGCAGCTTAGTCGGTGCTGAAGCTTTCTTT. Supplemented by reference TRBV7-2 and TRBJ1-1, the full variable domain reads GAGVSQSPSNKVTEKGKDVELRCDPISGHTALYWYRQSLGQGLEFLIYFQGNSAPDKSGLPSDRFSAERTGGSVSTLTIQRTQQEDSAVYLCASSLVGAEAFFGQGTRLTVV.

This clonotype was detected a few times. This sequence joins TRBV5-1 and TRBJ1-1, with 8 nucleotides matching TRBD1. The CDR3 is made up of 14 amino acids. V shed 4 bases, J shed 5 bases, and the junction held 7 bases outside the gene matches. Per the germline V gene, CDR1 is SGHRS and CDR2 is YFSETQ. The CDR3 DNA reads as TGCGCCAGCAGCCTGCAGGGGGCGGGAACTGAAGCTTTCTTT. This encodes CASSLQGAGTEAFF.

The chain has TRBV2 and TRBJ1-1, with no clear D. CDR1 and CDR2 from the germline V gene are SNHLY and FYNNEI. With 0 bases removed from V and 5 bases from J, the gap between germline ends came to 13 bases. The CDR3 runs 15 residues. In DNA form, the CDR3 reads TGTGCCAGCAGTGAAGCGCGAGGCCTGGGGACTGAAGCTTTCTTT. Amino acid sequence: CASSEARGLGTEAFF.

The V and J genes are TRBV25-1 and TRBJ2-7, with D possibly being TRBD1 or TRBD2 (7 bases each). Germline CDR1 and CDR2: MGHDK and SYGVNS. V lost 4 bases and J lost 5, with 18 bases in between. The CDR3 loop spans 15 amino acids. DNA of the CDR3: TGTGCCAGCAGTGGGGGGGGCAGGGGGTACGACGAGCAGTACTTC. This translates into CASSGGGRGYDEQYF.

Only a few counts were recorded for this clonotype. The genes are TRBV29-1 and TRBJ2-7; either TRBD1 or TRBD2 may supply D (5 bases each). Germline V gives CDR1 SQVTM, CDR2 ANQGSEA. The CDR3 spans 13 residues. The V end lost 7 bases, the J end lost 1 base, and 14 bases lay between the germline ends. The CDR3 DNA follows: TGCAGCGGCTTCCGGGACCGTTCCTACGAGCAGTACTTC. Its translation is CSGFRDRSYEQYF.

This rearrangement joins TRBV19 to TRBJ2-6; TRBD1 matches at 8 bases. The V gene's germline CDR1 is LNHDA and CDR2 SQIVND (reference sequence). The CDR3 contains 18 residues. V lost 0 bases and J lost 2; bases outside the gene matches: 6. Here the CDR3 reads CASSIEGTGRPGANVLTF. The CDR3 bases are TGTGCCAGTAGTATAGAGGGGACAGGCAGGCCTGGGGCCAACGTCCTGACTTTC.

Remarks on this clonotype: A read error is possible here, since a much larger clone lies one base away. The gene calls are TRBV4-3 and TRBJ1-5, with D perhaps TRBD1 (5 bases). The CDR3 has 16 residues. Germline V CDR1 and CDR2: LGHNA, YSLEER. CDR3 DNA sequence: TGCGCCAGCGGCCAAGATCGGACAAGTCGGGACCAGCCCCAGCATTTT. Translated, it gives CASGQDRTSRDQPQHF.

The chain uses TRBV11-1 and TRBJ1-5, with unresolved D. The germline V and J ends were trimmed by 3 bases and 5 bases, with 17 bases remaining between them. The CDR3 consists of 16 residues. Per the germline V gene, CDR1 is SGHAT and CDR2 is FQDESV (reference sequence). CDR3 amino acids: CASSLSITGRDQPQHF. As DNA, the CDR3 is TGTGCCAGCAGCTTGTCAATCACGGGGAGAGATCAGCCCCAGCATTTT.

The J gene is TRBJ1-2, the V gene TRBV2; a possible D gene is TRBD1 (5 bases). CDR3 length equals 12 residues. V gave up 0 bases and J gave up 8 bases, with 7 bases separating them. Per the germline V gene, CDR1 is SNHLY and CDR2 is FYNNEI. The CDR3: CASSEAGTGYTF. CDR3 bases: TGTGCCAGCAGTGAAGCGGGGACGGGCTACACCTTC.

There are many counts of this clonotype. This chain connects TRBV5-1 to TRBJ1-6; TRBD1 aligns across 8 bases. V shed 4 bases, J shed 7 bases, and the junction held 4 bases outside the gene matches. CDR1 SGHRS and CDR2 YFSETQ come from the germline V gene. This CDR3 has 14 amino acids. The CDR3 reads CASSPGQENSPLHF. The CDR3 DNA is TGCGCCAGCAGCCCGGGACAGGAAAATTCACCCCTCCACTTT.

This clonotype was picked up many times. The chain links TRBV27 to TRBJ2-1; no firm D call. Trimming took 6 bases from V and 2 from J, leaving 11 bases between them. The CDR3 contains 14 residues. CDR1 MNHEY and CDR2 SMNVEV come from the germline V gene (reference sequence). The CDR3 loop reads CASSLTETYNEQFF. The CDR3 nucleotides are TGTGCCAGCAGCTTAACTGAGACCTACAATGAGCAGTTCTTC.

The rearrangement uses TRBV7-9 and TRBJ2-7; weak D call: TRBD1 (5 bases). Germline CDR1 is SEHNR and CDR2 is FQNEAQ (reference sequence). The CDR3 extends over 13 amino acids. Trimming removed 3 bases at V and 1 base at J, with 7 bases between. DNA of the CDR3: TGTGCCAGCAGCTTTAAGGGGTCCTACGAGCAGTACTTC. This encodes CASSFKGSYEQYF.

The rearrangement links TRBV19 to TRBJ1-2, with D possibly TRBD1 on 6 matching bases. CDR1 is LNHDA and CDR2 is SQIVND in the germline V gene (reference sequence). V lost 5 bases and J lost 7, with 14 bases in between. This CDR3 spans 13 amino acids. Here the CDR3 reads CASSHNNRAGYTF. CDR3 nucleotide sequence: TGTGCCAGTAGTCACAATAACAGGGCTGGCTACACCTTC. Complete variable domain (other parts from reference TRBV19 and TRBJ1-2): DGGITQSPKYLFRKEGQNVTLSCEQNLNHDAMYWYRQDPGQGLRLIYYSQIVNDFQKGDIAEGYSVSREKKESFPLTVTSAQKNPTAFYLCASSHNNRAGYTFGSGTRLTVV.

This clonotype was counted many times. CDR3 residues: CASSPRGGNTGELFF. DNA for the CDR3: TGTGCCAGCAGCCCGCGGGGGGGTAACACCGGGGAGCTGTTTTTT. The chain carries TRBV7-8 and TRBJ2-2; the match to TRBD2 covers 9 bases. The J segment lost 2 bases and the V segment lost 5 bases, leaving 3 bases of the junction unmatched. CDR1 SGHVS and CDR2 FQNEAQ come from the germline V gene. The CDR3 has 15 amino acids.

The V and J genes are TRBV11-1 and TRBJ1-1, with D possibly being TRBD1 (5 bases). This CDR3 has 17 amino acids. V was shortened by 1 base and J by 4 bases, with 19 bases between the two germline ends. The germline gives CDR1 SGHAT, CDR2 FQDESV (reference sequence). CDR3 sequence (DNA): TGTGCCAGCAGCTTAGGCGCTTTAGGGGCCTCGAGCACTGAAGCTTTCTTT. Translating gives CASSLGALGASSTEAFF.

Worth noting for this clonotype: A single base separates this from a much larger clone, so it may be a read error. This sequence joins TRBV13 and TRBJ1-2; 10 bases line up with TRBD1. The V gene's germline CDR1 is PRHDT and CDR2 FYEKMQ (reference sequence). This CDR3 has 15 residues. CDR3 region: CVSSSSGTGAYGYTF. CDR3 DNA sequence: TGTGTCAGCAGTTCCTCCGGGACAGGGGCCTATGGCTACACCTTC.

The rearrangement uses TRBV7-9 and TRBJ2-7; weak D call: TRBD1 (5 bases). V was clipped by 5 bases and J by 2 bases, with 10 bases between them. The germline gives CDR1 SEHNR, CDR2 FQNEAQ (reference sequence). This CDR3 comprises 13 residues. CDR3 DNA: TGTGCCAGCAGCCTCGGACATACCTACGAGCAGTACGTC. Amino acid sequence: CASSLGHTYEQYV.

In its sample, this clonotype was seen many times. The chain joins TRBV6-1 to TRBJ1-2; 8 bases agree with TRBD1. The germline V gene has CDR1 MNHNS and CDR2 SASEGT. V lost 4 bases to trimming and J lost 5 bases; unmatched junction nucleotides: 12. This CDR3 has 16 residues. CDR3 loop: CASSVDREGVFYGYTF. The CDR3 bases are TGTGCCAGCAGTGTGGACAGGGAGGGAGTATTTTATGGCTACACCTTC.

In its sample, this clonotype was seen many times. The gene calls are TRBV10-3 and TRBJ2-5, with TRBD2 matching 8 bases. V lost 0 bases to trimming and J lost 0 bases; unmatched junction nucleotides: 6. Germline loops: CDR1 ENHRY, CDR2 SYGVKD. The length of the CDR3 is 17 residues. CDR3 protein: CAISESTSSGYQETQYF. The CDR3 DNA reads TGTGCCATCAGTGAGTCGACCTCTAGCGGGTACCAAGAGACCCAGTACTTC.

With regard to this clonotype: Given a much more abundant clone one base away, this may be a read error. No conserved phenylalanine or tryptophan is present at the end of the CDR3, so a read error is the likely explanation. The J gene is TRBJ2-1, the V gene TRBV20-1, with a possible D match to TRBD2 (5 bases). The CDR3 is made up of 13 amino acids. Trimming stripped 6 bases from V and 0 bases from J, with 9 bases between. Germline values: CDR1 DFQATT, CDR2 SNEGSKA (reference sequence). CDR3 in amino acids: CSAPGISYNEQFL. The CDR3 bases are TGCAGTGCCCCGGGGATCTCCTACAATGAGCAGTTCCTC.

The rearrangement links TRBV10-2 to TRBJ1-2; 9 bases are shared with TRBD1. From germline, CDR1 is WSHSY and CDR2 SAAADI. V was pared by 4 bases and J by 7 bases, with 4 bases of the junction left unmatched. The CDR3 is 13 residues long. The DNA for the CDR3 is TGCGCCAGCAGTGGTACAGGGGGCCTTGGCTACACCTTC. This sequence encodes CASSGTGGLGYTF.

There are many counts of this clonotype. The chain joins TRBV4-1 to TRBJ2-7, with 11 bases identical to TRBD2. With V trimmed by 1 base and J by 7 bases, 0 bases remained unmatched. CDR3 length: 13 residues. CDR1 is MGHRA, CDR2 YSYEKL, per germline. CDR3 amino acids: CASSQGTSGEQYF. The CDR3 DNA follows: TGCGCCAGCAGCCAAGGGACTAGCGGGGAGCAGTACTTC.